This passage covers 19 T cell receptor beta chains from one sample sequenced in a study of shared clonotypes between healthy human individuals. Clones were sequenced by immunoSEQ multiplex PCR, and TCRdb holds only the in-frame ones, with some missing. This sample has fewer than 850,000 clones; about 90% occur once, and the top ten carry about a third. Sample: memory CD8+ T cells from PBMCs. Subset denoted: CD45RO+ cells pooled with CCR7-negative TemRA cells. All receptors come from a man aged 18 to 30 in good health. Some clones in this sample may be carry-over from other donors' samples.

The chain links TRBV5-6 to TRBJ1-2; D uncertain. With 0 bases removed from V and 0 bases from J, the gap between germline ends came to 9 bases. The CDR3 length is 15 residues. Germline CDR1 SGHDT, CDR2 YYEEEE. The chain's CDR3 is CASSLGGWANYGYTF. Written as DNA, the CDR3 is TGTGCCAGCAGCTTGGGAGGGTGGGCTAACTATGGCTACACCTTC.

V gene TRBV28 combines with J gene TRBJ2-7; D possibly matches TRBD1 or TRBD2 (5 bases each). Germline-derived CDR1 and CDR2 are MDHEN and SYDVKM. The V end was cut by 7 bases, the J end by 8 bases, with 15 bases between. This CDR3 spans 12 amino acids. Here the CDR3 reads CASTPPRGQQYF. The CDR3 DNA reads TGTGCCAGCACCCCGCCACGGGGACAGCAGTACTTC. Full variable domain (missing parts from reference TRBV28 and TRBJ2-7): DVKVTQSSRYLVKRTGEKVFLECVQDMDHENMFWYRQDPGLGLRLIYFSYDVKMKEKGDIPEGYSVSREKKERFSLILESASTNQTSMYLCASTPPRGQQYFGPGTRLTVT.

The chain uses TRBV19 and TRBJ2-7; 7 bases fit TRBD1. There are 17 residues in the CDR3. The J segment lost 1 base and the V segment lost 9 bases, leaving 18 bases of the junction unmatched. Germline CDR1 is LNHDA and CDR2 is SQIVND (reference sequence). The CDR3: CARPPPNPGTVSYEQYF. In DNA form, the CDR3 reads TGTGCCAGACCACCCCCTAACCCGGGGACAGTTTCCTACGAGCAGTACTTC.

V usage is TRBV27 and J usage is TRBJ1-5; 7 bases fit TRBD1. Germline V gives CDR1 MNHEY, CDR2 SMNVEV (reference sequence). Losses at the gene ends were 4 bases for V and 6 bases for J; bases not matched to a gene: 9. The CDR3 has 15 amino acids. The CDR3 DNA follows: TGTGCCAGCAGTTCCCGGACAGGCGGAGGTCAGCCCCAGCATTTT. Residues: CASSSRTGGGQPQHF.

This sequence joins TRBV7-8 and TRBJ2-5; TRBD2 matches 8 bases. Germline assignment: CDR1 SGHVS and CDR2 FQNEAQ. With 8 bases clipped from V and 7 bases from J, the junction kept 12 bases outside the gene matches. The CDR3 is 14 residues long. The DNA of the CDR3 is TGTGCCAGCTCCTTAGCGGGAATTTCTGGGACCCAGTACTTC. Translating it yields CASSLAGISGTQYF.

This chain uses TRBV11-2 with TRBJ2-7; TRBD2 is a possible D gene (5 bases). Deletions cut 4 bases from V and 4 bases from J, with 17 bases between. The CDR3 consists of 15 residues. Germline CDR1 SGHAT, CDR2 FQNNGV. The CDR3 spells CASSSSFMGEYEQYF. In DNA form, the CDR3 reads TGTGCCAGCAGCTCCAGTTTCATGGGAGAGTACGAGCAGTACTTC.

This chain uses TRBV6-5 with TRBJ1-1; 8 bases match TRBD1. In germline, CDR1 is MNHEY, CDR2 SVGAGI. J was trimmed by 4 bases and V by 6 bases; bases with no gene match: 7. CDR3 length equals 14 residues. The CDR3 nucleotides read TGTGCCAGCAGAGACAGGGGCCGGGGCACTGAAGCTTTCTTT. Encoded protein: CASRDRGRGTEAFF.

The chain carries TRBV27 and TRBJ2-3, with 8 bases matching TRBD1. Germline V gene lookup returns CDR1 MNHEY and CDR2 SMNVEV (reference sequence). J gave up 3 bases and V 5 bases, and 10 bases lay outside the gene matches. The CDR3 spans 16 residues. For the CDR3, the DNA is TGTGCCAGCAGTACGGCCCGACAGGGGCTAACAGATACGCAGTATTTT. Translated: CASSTARQGLTDTQYF.

The chain recombines TRBV7-8 with TRBJ2-7; D might be TRBD2 (5 bases). Germline V gene lookup returns CDR1 SGHVS and CDR2 FQNEAQ. V dropped 6 bases and J dropped 3 bases, with 15 bases sitting between them. The CDR3 has 14 residues. CDR3 DNA sequence: TGTGCCAGCAGAGGAGGAGATGCCTACTACGAGCAGTACTTC. Translating it yields CASRGGDAYYEQYF.

About this clone itself: The same CDR3 can be traced to other DNA sequences in this sample. The chain recombines TRBV27 with TRBJ1-5, with a possible D match to TRBD1 (5 bases). V was shortened by 4 bases and J by 0 bases, with 7 bases between the two germline ends. CDR3 length: 14 amino acids. The germline V gene has CDR1 MNHEY and CDR2 SMNVEV (reference sequence). Here the CDR3 DNA reads TGTGCCAGCAGTTCAGGGTATAGCAATCAGCCCCAGCATTTT. Protein sequence: CASSSGYSNQPQHF.

The chain is built from TRBV7-8 and TRBJ2-7, with D perhaps assigned TRBD1 or TRBD2 (5 bases each). V gave up 7 bases and J gave up 5 bases, with 24 bases separating them. CDR3 length: 16 residues. Per the germline V gene, CDR1 is SGHVS and CDR2 is FQNEAQ. CDR3 DNA sequence: TGTGCCAGCACCACCCAGGGACCGATCCTATCGGACGAGCAGTACTTC. Translated: CASTTQGPILSDEQYF.

The V gene is TRBV6-5, the J gene TRBJ1-1, with D uncertain. The V gene lost 2 bases and the J gene lost 0 bases, with 4 bases spanning the gap. In germline, CDR1 is MNHEY, CDR2 SVGAGI. The CDR3 runs to 13 residues. CDR3 region: CASSYDLNTEAFF. CDR3 sequence (DNA): TGTGCCAGCAGTTACGATTTGAACACTGAAGCTTTCTTT.

The rearrangement joins TRBV9 to TRBJ2-3, with D unresolved. V was clipped by 4 bases and J by 2 bases, with 14 bases between them. This CDR3 region has 15 residues. Germline CDR1 and CDR2: SGDLS and YYNGEE. The CDR3 is CASSLFYGSTDTQYF. CDR3 sequence (DNA): TGTGCCAGCAGCCTCTTTTACGGATCCACAGATACGCAGTATTTT. Complete variable domain (other parts from reference TRBV9 and TRBJ2-3): DSGVTQTPKHLITATGQRVTLRCSPRSGDLSVYWYQQSLDQGLQFLIQYYNGEERAKGNILERFSAQQFPDLHSELNLSSLELGDSALYFCASSLFYGSTDTQYFGPGTRLTVL.

The chain combines TRBV5-5 with TRBJ2-7; 9 bases line up with TRBD2. Germline V gene sequence: CDR1 SGHKS, CDR2 YYEKEE (reference sequence). The CDR3 has 14 amino acids. The J segment lost 4 bases and the V segment lost 1 base, leaving 3 bases of the junction unmatched. Here the CDR3 DNA reads TGTGCCAGCAGCTTGAGACTAGCGGTGTACGAGCAGTACTTC. It is translated as CASSLRLAVYEQYF. Full variable domain (remainder filled in from reference TRBV5-5 and TRBJ2-7): DAGVTQSPTHLIKTRGQQVTLRCSPISGHKSVSWYQQVLGQGPQFIFQYYEKEERGRGNFPDRFSARQFPNYSSELNVNALLLGDSALYLCASSLRLAVYEQYFGPGTRLTVT.

This clone was seen a single time. V usage is TRBV5-4 and J usage is TRBJ2-1, with 10 bases aligning to TRBD1. Germline CDR1 SGHNT, CDR2 YYREEE (reference sequence). The CDR3 covers 16 residues. J lost 6 bases, V lost 3 bases, and 9 bases had no gene match. As DNA, the CDR3 is TGTGCCAGCAGCTCCGATGGGACAGGGGCTTTCAATGAGCAGTTCTTC. Translated: CASSSDGTGAFNEQFF.

Remarks on this clone: Distinct nucleotide sequences in the sample also encode this CDR3. The chain carries TRBV29-1 and TRBJ2-2, with D perhaps TRBD1 (5 bases). The V and J ends lost 4 bases and 2 bases respectively, with 8 bases between them. The CDR3 runs to 13 residues. CDR1 SQVTM and CDR2 ANQGSEA come from the germline V gene. CDR3 bases: TGCAGCGTTGTAGGGGCCAACACCGGGGAGCTGTTTTTT. This translates into CSVVGANTGELFF.

The rearrangement links TRBV15 to TRBJ2-1, with TRBD2 matching over 11 bases. The trim removed 4 bases at V and 8 bases at J, leaving 4 bases unmatched. CDR3 length: 14 residues. CDR1 and CDR2 from the germline V gene are LNHNV and YYDKDF (reference sequence). The CDR3 DNA follows: TGTGCCACCAGCACCGGGACTAGCGGCGATGAGCAGTTCTTC. Protein sequence: CATSTGTSGDEQFF.

The chain couples TRBV19 to TRBJ2-3; D gene unclear. The CDR3 extends over 15 amino acids. Looked up from germline, CDR1 is LNHDA and CDR2 is SQIVND (reference sequence). Trimming left V 6 bases short and J 0 bases short, with 13 bases between. CDR3 loop: CASSPRAVSTDTQYF. In DNA form, the CDR3 reads TGTGCCAGTAGCCCCCGGGCAGTAAGCACAGATACGCAGTATTTT.

V gene TRBV5-1 combines with J gene TRBJ2-2, with 7 bases aligning to TRBD1. The trim removed 5 bases at V and 0 bases at J, leaving 13 bases unmatched. CDR1 and CDR2 from the germline V gene are SGHRS and YFSETQ. The CDR3 totals 18 residues. The CDR3 DNA follows: TGCGCCAGCAGGGGAGACAGGGTGGGCCTTGCGAACACCGGGGAGCTGTTTTTT. It is translated as CASRGDRVGLANTGELFF.